A selection of T cell receptor beta chains follows, all from one sample in a study of OX40 agonist ivuxolimab in advanced cancers. Assay used: immunoSEQ multiplex PCR; TCRdb lists only in-frame clones, some missing. The profile shows tens of thousands of clones, 80% to 95% of them singletons. Specimen: CD4+ or CD8+ T cells sorted from blood, collected in a trial of the OX40 agonist ivuxolimab. The receptors stem from an adult with an advanced solid tumor such as melanoma, head and neck, liver or kidney cancer. Each CDR3 is given with its conserved first and last residue. Each record gives: J gene, V gene, D gene, clone size, CDR3 protein, CDR3 DNA. A D gene is named only where the DNA matches it firmly. Clone sizes are given selectively: once, few, many, or a class where the clone is expanded.

>TRBJ1-6|TRBV27|NA|once
CASSISSYNSPLHF
TGTGCCAGCAGTATAAGCTCCTATAATTCACCCCTCCACTTT
>TRBJ2-3|TRBV2|NA|once
CASSEGGDTQYF
TGTGCCAGCAGTGAGGGCGGGGATACGCAGTATTTT
>TRBJ1-5|TRBV4-1|NA|NA
CASSQEGRNGYQPQHF
TGCGCCAGCAGCCAAGAGGGGCGCAATGGTTATCAGCCCCAGCATTTT
>TRBJ1-6|TRBV6-6|NA|NA
CASSTDSSYNSPLHF
TGTGCCAGCAGTACGGATAGCTCCTATAATTCACCCCTCCACTTT
>TRBJ2-7|TRBV7-9|TRBD1|NA
CASTPSGTGSYEQYF
TGTGCCAGCACCCCCTCGGGGACAGGGTCCTACGAGCAGTACTTC
>TRBJ2-7|TRBV6-1|NA|once
CASSLDGYEQYF
TGTGCCAGCAGCCTCGACGGCTACGAGCAGTACTTC
>TRBJ2-3|TRBV27|NA|NA
CASTREIASTDTQYF
TGTGCCAGCACCCGGGAAATCGCTAGCACAGATACGCAGTATTTT
>TRBJ2-3|TRBV18|TRBD2|NA
CASSTASGGITDTQYF
TGTGCCAGCTCAACCGCTAGCGGGGGGATCACAGATACGCAGTATTTT
>TRBJ1-6|TRBV2|NA|NA
CASTEQTVHNSPLHF
TGTGCCAGCACCGAGCAGACAGTACATAATTCACCCCTCCACTTT
>TRBJ2-7|TRBV5-1|NA|NA
CASSSIRVPYEQYF
TGCGCCAGCAGCTCCATCAGGGTTCCTTACGAGCAGTACTTC
>TRBJ2-7|TRBV28|NA|NA
CASSWGAYEQYF
TGTGCCAGCAGTTGGGGAGCATACGAGCAGTACTTC
>TRBJ1-4|TRBV19|NA|NA
CASSIEATNEKLFF
TGTGCCAGTAGTATAGAAGCAACTAATGAAAAACTGTTTTTT
>TRBJ1-1|TRBV9|NA|NA
CASSVGSGWTVNTEAFF
TGTGCCAGCAGCGTAGGTTCGGGATGGACTGTGAACACTGAAGCTTTCTTT
>TRBJ2-1|TRBV2|TRBD2|few
CASKGTSGRAYNEQFF
TGTGCCAGCAAAGGGACTAGCGGGAGGGCCTACAATGAGCAGTTCTTC
>TRBJ1-1|TRBV5-5|TRBD1|NA
CASSGGQGADTEAFF
TGTGCCAGCAGCGGGGGACAGGGGGCGGACACTGAAGCTTTCTTT
>TRBJ2-1|TRBV7-8|NA|NA
CASSLVTGETGVDEQFF
TGTGCCAGCAGCTTAGTTACAGGGGAGACGGGAGTCGATGAGCAGTTCTTC
>TRBJ2-7|TRBV27|TRBD2|few
CASSSLGGAYEQYF
TGTGCCAGCAGCTCACTCGGGGGGGCCTACGAGCAGTACTTC
>TRBJ2-5|TRBV19|NA|NA
CASSIDHWGAEETQYF
TGTGCCAGTAGTATAGATCATTGGGGAGCCGAAGAGACCCAGTACTTC
>TRBJ1-1|TRBV30|NA|NA
CAWSSGSEAFF
TGTGCCTGGAGTTCGGGTTCTGAAGCTTTCTTT
>TRBJ2-7|TRBV5-4|TRBD1|NA
CASSLDRGQYEQYF
TGTGCCAGCAGCTTGGACAGGGGGCAGTACGAGCAGTACTTC
>TRBJ2-3|TRBV9|NA|NA
CASSASTDTQYF
TGTGCCAGCAGCGCTAGCACAGATACGCAGTATTTT
>TRBJ1-1|TRBV13|NA|once
CASSHGGLGTEAFF
TGTGCCAGCAGCCATGGAGGGTTAGGCACTGAAGCTTTCTTT
>TRBJ2-2|TRBV10-1|NA|NA
CASRGTQTGELFF
TGCGCCAGCAGGGGGACTCAGACCGGGGAGCTGTTTTTT
>TRBJ2-3|TRBV9|TRBD2|NA
CASSNPWGAGTEEGTDTQYF
TGTGCCAGCAGCAACCCTTGGGGAGCGGGGACCGAGGAGGGCACAGATACGCAGTATTTT
>TRBJ2-5|TRBV6-1|NA|NA
CASNHRDTQETQYF
TGTGCCAGCAATCACCGGGACACCCAAGAGACCCAGTACTTC
>TRBJ1-1|TRBV5-6|NA|NA
CASSPLINMNTEAFF
TGTGCCAGCAGCCCCCTAATAAACATGAACACTGAAGCTTTCTTT
>TRBJ2-3|TRBV6-5|NA|NA
CASSPGRGDTDTQYF
TGTGCCAGCAGTCCCGGAAGGGGAGACACAGATACGCAGTATTTT
>TRBJ2-1|TRBV6-5|TRBD2|NA
CASSYGSGGANEQFF
TGTGCCAGCAGTTACGGGAGCGGGGGGGCGAATGAGCAGTTCTTC
>TRBJ1-1|TRBV6-4|NA|NA
CASSLTAQGRTEAFF
TGTGCCAGCAGTCTTACGGCACAGGGACGCACTGAAGCTTTCTTT
>TRBJ1-1|TRBV19|NA|NA
CASTPGFANTEAFF
TGTGCCAGTACCCCAGGTTTTGCGAACACTGAAGCTTTCTTT
>TRBJ1-3|TRBV2|TRBD1|NA
CARSTGDSGNTIYF
TGTGCCAGATCAACAGGGGACTCTGGAAACACCATATATTTT
>TRBJ2-1|TRBV4-2|NA|NA
CASSQDWASNEQFF
TGTGCCAGCAGCCAAGATTGGGCCAGCAATGAGCAGTTCTTC
>TRBJ1-1|TRBV6-4|NA|NA
CASSTEKNTEAFF
TGTGCCAGCAGTACAGAAAAGAACACTGAAGCTTTCTTT
>TRBJ1-1|TRBV6-5|NA|NA
CASSYRAVNTEAFF
TGTGCCAGCAGTTACAGGGCCGTGAACACTGAAGCTTTCTTT
>TRBJ2-7|TRBV28|NA|NA
CASSLQGGPYEQYF
TGTGCCAGCAGTTTACAGGGGGGGCCCTACGAGCAGTACTTC
>TRBJ1-2|TRBV6-5|NA|NA
CASSNRASGRYTF
TGTGCCAGCAGCAACCGGGCCTCGGGGCGCTACACCTTC
>TRBJ2-1|TRBV28|TRBD1|NA
CASSSTGGRLNEQFF
TGTGCCAGCAGTTCAACAGGGGGACGGCTGAATGAGCAGTTCTTC
>TRBJ2-1|TRBV27|TRBD2|NA
CASRAAGGLSAHEQFF
TGTGCCAGTAGGGCAGCGGGGGGCCTATCGGCCCATGAGCAGTTCTTC
>TRBJ2-2|TRBV19|TRBD2|NA
CASSMWEGPGELFF
TGTGCCAGTAGTATGTGGGAGGGACCCGGGGAGCTGTTTTTT
>TRBJ1-2|TRBV27|NA|once
CATVHENYGYTF
TGTGCCACCGTCCATGAAAACTATGGCTACACCTTC
>TRBJ1-1|TRBV7-9|NA|NA
CASSTPSDGNTEAFF
TGTGCCAGCAGCACCCCGTCGGATGGCAACACTGAAGCTTTCTTT